These 31 T cell receptor beta chains came from one sample sequenced in a study of long-term antiretroviral therapy in people with HIV. The assay used was immunoSEQ (version v3.0), run at survey level. Measured with immunoSEQ multiplex PCR; TCRdb has only the in-frame clones, and not every one. The profile shows 20,000 to 25,000 clones, roughly 80% of them singletons. Sequenced material: unsorted PBMCs, taken 0.2 years after starting antiretroviral therapy. The receptor set was obtained from a woman aged 25 to 39 with HIV.

The chain employs TRBV14 and TRBJ2-3; D possibly corresponds to TRBD1 (6 bases). Trimming pared 5 bases from V and 1 base from J, leaving 10 bases between. The CDR3 loop spans 14 amino acids. CDR1 and CDR2 from the germline V gene are SGHDN and FVKESK. The CDR3 DNA sequence: TGTGCCAGCAGCTTCTGGACAGGCACAGATACGCAGTATTTT. Translation: CASSFWTGTDTQYF.

The sample holds one count of this clone. The V and J genes are TRBV29-1 and TRBJ2-5; D is ambiguous. The CDR3 consists of 10 residues. The V gene lost 4 bases and the J gene lost 5 bases, with 5 bases spanning the gap. In germline, CDR1 is SQVTM, CDR2 ANQGSEA. The CDR3 protein is CSVVGETQYF. The CDR3 nucleotides read TGCAGCGTTGTAGGGGAGACCCAGTACTTC.

The CDR3 DNA follows: TGTGCCAGCAGTTTTCAGGGACCGAATGAAAAACTGTTTTTT. Translating it yields CASSFQGPNEKLFF. The chain carries TRBV27 and TRBJ1-4, with D possibly matching TRBD1 (5 bases). Germline V gene sequence: CDR1 MNHEY, CDR2 SMNVEV (reference sequence). This CDR3 is built from 14 residues. Trimming took off 3 bases at V and 5 bases at J, with 10 bases between the two ends.

The sample holds one count of this clone. The chain employs TRBV7-9 and TRBJ2-1, with 12 bases identical to TRBD2. Looked up from germline, CDR1 is SEHNR and CDR2 is FQNEAQ (reference sequence). The ends lost 4 bases at V and 6 bases at J; junction bases unmatched: 4. The CDR3 has 15 residues. CDR3 in amino acids: CASSSSSGGANEQFF. The DNA for the CDR3 is TGTGCCAGCAGCTCCTCTAGCGGGGGGGCCAATGAGCAGTTCTTC.

The rearrangement uses TRBV28 and TRBJ1-6; possible D gene TRBD1, 6 bases. Trimming took off 6 bases at V and 9 bases at J, with 21 bases between the two ends. The CDR3 runs to 16 residues. Germline CDR1 reads MDHEN; CDR2 reads SYDVKM. The DNA for the CDR3 is TGTGCCAGCAGGCCCGGGGGGACAATGGTTGGTTCACCCCTCCACTTT. Translation: CASRPGGTMVGSPLHF.

J is TRBJ1-2 and V is TRBV4-1; D gene uncertain. V lost 0 bases and J lost 4, with 6 bases in between. This CDR3 is built from 13 residues. CDR1 MGHRA and CDR2 YSYEKL come from the germline V gene. DNA of the CDR3: TGCGCCAGCAGCCAAGAAGCAGGCTATGGCTACACCTTC. Translation: CASSQEAGYGYTF.

V and J are TRBV10-2 and TRBJ1-1; D is unresolved. The CDR3 totals 14 residues. V lost 0 bases and J 2 bases, leaving 7 bases between the germline ends. Germline V CDR1 and CDR2: WSHSY, SAAADI. For the CDR3, the DNA is TGCGCCAGCAGTGAGTCGCGGGTTAACACTGAAGCTTTCTTT. Its translation: CASSESRVNTEAFF.

Worth noting for this clone: One junction end disagrees with the germline gene, perhaps due to a read error. This sequence joins TRBV7-2 and TRBJ1-5; D perhaps matches TRBD1 (6 bases). The germline V gene has CDR1 SGHTA and CDR2 FQGNSA. The CDR3 sequence is 13 residues long. This CDR3 is CASSLGFGGHRAF. For the CDR3, the DNA is TGTGCCAGCAGCTTAGGGTTTGGGGGACACCGGGCTTTT.

By sample share, this clone is medium-sized. The CDR3 spells CASSFQGHNQPQHF. CDR3 sequence (DNA): TGTGCCAGCAGTTTTCAGGGCCACAATCAGCCCCAGCATTTT. The V call is TRBV28, the J call TRBJ1-5, with D possibly matching TRBD1 (5 bases). The CDR3 length is 14 residues. Germline CDR1 is MDHEN and CDR2 is SYDVKM. Trimming pared 3 bases from V and 3 bases from J, leaving 9 bases between.

The rearrangement joins TRBV30 to TRBJ1-2; no reliable D call. V lost 3 bases and J lost 14, with 28 bases in between. Germline V lookup: CDR1 GTSNPN, CDR2 SVGIG (reference sequence). The CDR3 loop spans 15 amino acids. CDR3 amino acids: CAWSSRYPSSGFCTF. The CDR3, as DNA: TGTGCCTGGAGCTCCCGCTACCCCAGCTCAGGTTTCTGTACCTTC.

V and J are TRBV28 and TRBJ1-5; possibly TRBD1 for D (6 bases). Trimming removed 3 bases from V and 2 bases from J, with 23 bases in between. CDR1 is MDHEN and CDR2 is SYDVKM in the germline V gene. This CDR3 is 19 amino acids long. The CDR3 coding sequence is TGTGCCAGCAGTTTGCCAAACAGGGTTCTTCGGGTGGGCAATCAGCCCCAGCATTTT. It translates to CASSLPNRVLRVGNQPQHF.

The V gene is TRBV5-1, the J gene TRBJ2-1; 11 nucleotides align to TRBD1. Germline values: CDR1 SGHRS, CDR2 YFSETQ. The CDR3 is 17 residues long. The V gene end was trimmed by 4 bases and the J gene end by 3 bases; junction bases not matched to a gene: 9. The CDR3 here is CASSKSGTGGIYNEQFF. The CDR3 nucleotides read TGCGCCAGCAGCAAGTCCGGGACAGGGGGAATCTACAATGAGCAGTTCTTC.

The rearrangement joins TRBV6-6 to TRBJ2-2; the D gene is possibly TRBD2 (5 bases). The germline gives CDR1 MNHNY, CDR2 SVGAGI (reference sequence). V was cut by 5 bases and J by 7 bases, with 11 bases left in between. The CDR3 loop spans 13 amino acids. CDR3 residues: CASSGQEGGELFF. In DNA form, the CDR3 reads TGTGCCAGCAGTGGCCAAGAGGGCGGGGAGCTGTTTTTT.

The chain uses TRBV29-1 and TRBJ2-2; D remains ambiguous. This CDR3 comprises 12 residues. V was trimmed by 0 bases and J by 6 bases, leaving 5 bases between them. The germline CDR1 and CDR2 sequences are SQVTM and ANQGSEA. CDR3 in amino acids: CSVEEDSGELFF. The CDR3 DNA reads TGCAGCGTTGAAGAAGATTCCGGGGAGCTGTTTTTT.

CDR3 amino acids: CAISGWEDSKTQYF. The DNA for the CDR3 is TGTGCCATCAGTGGGTGGGAGGATTCGAAGACCCAGTACTTC. The chain joins TRBV10-3 to TRBJ2-5; maybe TRBD2 (6 bases). CDR1 ENHRY and CDR2 SYGVKD come from the germline V gene. Between the trimmed V and J ends, which lost 4 bases and 6 bases, there was a span of 15 bases. The CDR3 is 14 amino acids.

This rearrangement joins TRBV6-1 to TRBJ1-1; 8 bases line up with TRBD1. V lost 6 bases to trimming and J lost 3 bases; unmatched junction nucleotides: 6. Germline V CDR1 and CDR2: MNHNS, SASEGT. This CDR3 spans 14 amino acids. CDR3 amino acids: CASSSGGRDTEAFF. The DNA for the CDR3 is TGTGCCAGCAGCTCAGGGGGCAGGGACACTGAAGCTTTCTTT.

This clone is a singleton in its sample. The chain has TRBV19 and TRBJ2-3; the D gene could be TRBD1 or TRBD2 (6 bases each). V was clipped by 5 bases and J by 4 bases, with 13 bases between them. Germline CDR1 is LNHDA and CDR2 is SQIVND (reference sequence). The CDR3 spans 14 residues. For the CDR3, the DNA is TGTGCCAGTAGTGACGGGGGCTGGCCAGATACGCAGTATTTT. This codes for CASSDGGWPDTQYF.

This clone was seen just once. The chain links TRBV9 to TRBJ1-4; no definite D call. V was trimmed by 1 base and J by 4 bases, leaving 8 bases between them. There are 14 residues in the CDR3. Germline V gene sequence: CDR1 SGDLS, CDR2 YYNGEE. CDR3 sequence reads: CASSVTSRNEKLFF. The CDR3 DNA reads as TGTGCCAGCAGCGTAACCAGCCGTAATGAAAAACTGTTTTTT.

The rearrangement joins TRBV30 to TRBJ1-2; D not resolved. Germline V CDR1 and CDR2: GTSNPN, SVGIG (reference sequence). This CDR3 has 15 amino acids. V gave up 3 bases and J gave up 5 bases, with 19 bases separating them. CDR3 coding DNA: TGTGCCTGGAGCAAAGCGCCCGGGTCCCAGTATGGCTACACCTTC. Amino acid sequence: CAWSKAPGSQYGYTF. The full variable domain, with the rest looked up from reference TRBV30 and TRBJ1-2, is SQTIHQWPATLVQPVGSPLSLECTVEGTSNPNLYWYRQAAGRGLQLLFYSVGIGQISSEVPQNLSASRPQDRQFILSSKKLLLSDSGFYLCAWSKAPGSQYGYTFGSGTRLTVV.

This chain links TRBV28 with TRBJ1-5; D is perhaps TRBD1 (6 bases). The germline V and J ends were trimmed by 2 bases and 0 bases, with 8 bases remaining between them. The CDR3 extends over 15 amino acids. Germline loops: CDR1 MDHEN, CDR2 SYDVKM. CDR3 in DNA: TGTGCCAGCAGTTTACAGGGGCATAGCAATCAGCCCCAGCATTTT. This encodes CASSLQGHSNQPQHF.

The gene calls are TRBV18 and TRBJ1-3; D uncertain. Trimming took off 6 bases at V and 4 bases at J, with 19 bases between the two ends. The CDR3 sequence is 16 residues long. Germline assignment: CDR1 KGHSH and CDR2 LQKENI. Written as DNA, the CDR3 is TGTGCCAGCTCGGAAACCGGGCCCTGGGCGGGAAACACCATATATTTT. It is translated as CASSETGPWAGNTIYF.

This sequence joins TRBV4-1 and TRBJ2-1; 8 bases fit TRBD1. With V trimmed by 0 bases and J by 6 bases, 10 bases remained unmatched. The germline V gene encodes CDR1 MGHRA and CDR2 YSYEKL. This CDR3 has 17 amino acids. The CDR3 spells CASSQDRLQGVGNEQFF. The CDR3 nucleotides are TGCGCCAGCAGCCAAGATAGGTTACAGGGGGTTGGCAATGAGCAGTTCTTC.

CDR3: CASIPKPYNEQFF. DNA for the CDR3: TGTGCCAGCATCCCCAAACCATACAATGAGCAGTTCTTC. V usage is TRBV6-1 and J usage is TRBJ2-1; the D is unclear. The CDR3 contains 13 residues. V was shortened by 7 bases and J by 4 bases, with 11 bases between the two germline ends. CDR1 and CDR2 (germline): MNHNS, SASEGT.

The V call is TRBV7-2, the J call TRBJ1-4; D is undetermined. The CDR3 is 12 amino acids. V dropped 1 base and J dropped 5 bases, with 2 bases sitting between them. The V gene's germline CDR1 is SGHTA and CDR2 FQGNSA. CDR3 region: CASSLENEKLFF. The CDR3 bases are TGTGCCAGCAGCTTAGAAAATGAAAAACTGTTTTTT.

The chain combines TRBV12-5 with TRBJ2-7, with TRBD1 identical over 8 bases. The V and J ends lost 3 bases and 6 bases, in that order; junction bases with no gene match: 4. Per germline, CDR1 LGHNT and CDR2 FRNRAP. The CDR3 length is 13 residues. This chain's CDR3 is CASGLTGGIEQYV. CDR3 nucleotide sequence: TGTGCTAGTGGTTTAACAGGGGGGATCGAGCAGTACGTC.

V is TRBV30 and J is TRBJ1-3; no clear D gene. The CDR3 is 16 amino acids. V lost 1 base and J 0 bases, leaving 13 bases between the germline ends. Germline V gene data show CDR1 as GTSNPN and CDR2 as SVGIG (reference sequence). DNA of the CDR3: TGTGCCTGGAGTGAAGGAACGGTCCTCTCTGGAAACACCATATATTTT. It codes for CAWSEGTVLSGNTIYF.

The chain is built from TRBV4-1 and TRBJ2-3, with a tentative D call TRBD2 (5 bases). This CDR3 spans 15 amino acids. Germline CDR1 MGHRA, CDR2 YSYEKL. With 0 bases removed from V and 3 bases from J, the gap between germline ends came to 10 bases. The CDR3 loop is CASSQEIRETDTQYF. The CDR3 nucleotides are TGCGCCAGCAGCCAAGAAATAAGGGAGACAGATACGCAGTATTTT.

The gene calls are TRBV5-1 and TRBJ2-7, with 12 nucleotides matching TRBD1. CDR1 SGHRS and CDR2 YFSETQ come from the germline V gene. J was trimmed by 6 bases and V by 4 bases; bases with no gene match: 5. The CDR3 length is 14 residues. The CDR3 protein is CASSPGQGAREQYF. The CDR3, as DNA: TGCGCCAGCAGCCCGGGACAGGGGGCGCGCGAGCAGTACTTC.

V usage is TRBV7-6 and J usage is TRBJ2-1, with 12 bases aligning to TRBD2. The trim removed 7 bases at V and 4 bases at J, leaving 5 bases unmatched. The length of the CDR3 is 15 residues. The germline V gene encodes CDR1 SGHVS and CDR2 FNYEAQ. The DNA for the CDR3 is TGTGCCAGCACCCGACTAGCGGGGGAATACAATGAGCAGTTCTTC. It translates to CASTRLAGEYNEQFF.

As DNA, the CDR3 is TGTGCCAGCAGCTTAGAAGTTGGGGCGGACGAGCAGTTCTTC. Its protein is CASSLEVGADEQFF. This chain joins TRBV11-2 and TRBJ2-1; possibly TRBD1 for D (5 bases). There are 14 residues in the CDR3. Between the trimmed V and J ends, which lost 0 bases and 10 bases, there was a span of 13 bases. CDR1 is SGHAT and CDR2 is FQNNGV in the germline V gene.

This chain links TRBV5-1 with TRBJ2-1; a possible D gene is TRBD1 (6 bases). CDR1 SGHRS and CDR2 YFSETQ come from the germline V gene. Trimming stripped 5 bases from V and 14 bases from J, with 17 bases between. CDR3 length equals 12 residues. Here the CDR3 DNA reads TGCGCCAGCAGACCCGATGGACAGAAGGAGTTCTTC. Protein sequence: CASRPDGQKEFF.